The entry below describes one T cell receptor beta chain. This record belongs to a study of technical replicates of blood from a few donors. V lost 4 bases and J lost 0; bases outside the gene matches: 8. Germline CDR1 SGHVS, CDR2 FNYEAQ. The CDR3 sequence is 16 residues long. The protocol was immunoSEQ multiplex PCR, while the TCRdb copy is restricted to in-frame clones and leaves out a portion. Counted here are tens of thousands of clones, 98% occurring once; the ten biggest clones make up around 0.15%. This clonotype originated in a human donor in good health. The chain joins TRBV7-6 to TRBJ1-1; 7 bases fit TRBD1. Sequenced sample: T cells isolated from PBMCs. The CDR3 is CASSSQGVGVNTEAFF. CDR3 in DNA: TGTGCCAGCAGCTCCCAGGGGGTGGGGGTGAACACTGAAGCTTTCTTT.